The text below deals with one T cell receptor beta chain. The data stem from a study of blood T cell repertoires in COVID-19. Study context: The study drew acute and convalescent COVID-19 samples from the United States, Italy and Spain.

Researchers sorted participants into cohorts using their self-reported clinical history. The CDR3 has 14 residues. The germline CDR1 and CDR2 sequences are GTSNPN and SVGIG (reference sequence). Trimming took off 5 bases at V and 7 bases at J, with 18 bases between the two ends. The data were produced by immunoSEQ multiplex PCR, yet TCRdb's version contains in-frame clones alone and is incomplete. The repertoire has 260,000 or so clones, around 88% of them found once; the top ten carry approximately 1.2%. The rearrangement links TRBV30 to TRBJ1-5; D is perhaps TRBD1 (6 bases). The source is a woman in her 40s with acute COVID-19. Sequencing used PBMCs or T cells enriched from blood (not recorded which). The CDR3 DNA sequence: TGTGCCTGGGACCGGGACACCAAAAGGCAGCCCCAGCATTTT. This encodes CAWDRDTKRQPQHF. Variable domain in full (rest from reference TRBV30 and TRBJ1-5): SQTIHQWPATLVQPVGSPLSLECTVEGTSNPNLYWYRQAAGRGLQLLFYSVGIGQISSEVPQNLSASRPQDRQFILSSKKLLLSDSGFYLCAWDRDTKRQPQHFGDGTRLSIL.